This TCR beta chain was recorded in a study of T cell repertoires in cytomegalovirus infection (dated by TCRdb to about 2019). Broadly, across the study: Peptide stimulations targeted recently identified HLA-C-restricted CMV epitopes, whose presentation resists viral immunomodulation, together with well-studied HLA-B-restricted epitopes. Donor HLA type was relevant to the analysis, as public TCR beta signatures indicated carriage of CMV infection together with the matching HLA type.

Sequenced using an Illumina HiSeq 1500. TCRdb ran its own pipeline on the public reads, namely fastp trimming at Q25 and MiXCR clone calling, and kept in-frame beta chains. Rows with a matching CDR3 protein are joined into one entry that keeps the most common DNA and genes. The sample yields about 740,000 distinct CDR3 sequences; 33% were counted once. The ten largest make up 18% of the sample. V sheds 6 bases and J sheds 5 bases, leaving 7 bases between their ends. Including the terminal cysteine and phenylalanine, the CDR3 comprises 12 residues. The kept DNA is CDR3 alone, 36 bases in frame from the first base. The germline V gene provides CDR1 MDHEN and CDR2 SYDVKM. In light of the paper, this sample's treatment or condition label describes: in vitro stimulation with specific CMV peptide epitopes to enrich CMV-specific T cells. This clonotype was observed a few times. The antigen this receptor binds is unknown. No quality values exist for individual bases; no much larger clone is one base distant.

Results the study describes overall, beyond this receptor: Carriers of CMV infection plus the relevant HLA type were discriminated by the cumulative frequency of public TCR beta family members in the study cohort and in an independent roughly 400-donor cohort. The ex vivo response was dominated by HLA-C-restricted CMV-specific TCR beta clonotypes, and the single most frequent clonotype in two of eight donors was supplied by these HLA-C-restricted clonotypes.

The input for sequencing was cultured PBMCs, taken from culture after CMV antigen stimulation. The chain was built from TRBV28 and TRBJ1-4, with the D gene not confidently named. The receptor's source is a human donor in good health (CMV status not recorded). Some clones in this sample may be carry-over from other donors' samples. For the CDR3, the sequence is CASRTENEKLFF. The DNA sequence is TGTGCCAGCAGGACCGAGAATGAAAAACTGTTTTTT.